This is a list of T cell receptor beta chains from one sample in a study of PD-1 blockade in classical Hodgkin lymphoma. The protocol was immunoSEQ multiplex PCR, while the TCRdb copy is restricted to in-frame clones and leaves out a portion. This sample carries 98,000 or so clones, around 89% of them seen once, and the ten largest clones take just under 20%. This sample comprised peripheral blood mononuclear cells (PBMCs), obtained before the second cycle of nivolumab. These receptors were taken from a human donor with classical Hodgkin lymphoma. Both conserved end residues are part of each CDR3. The D gene is left open where the match is weak. Size tells how often a clone was seen (once, few, many) or the class of an expanded clone, and some rows leave it out.

>.|TRBD1|TRBJ1-2|TRBV18
TGTGCCAGCTCAGTGACAGGGGAACCCTATGGCTACACCTTC
CASSVTGEPYGYTF
>.|TRBD2|TRBJ2-1|TRBV7-2
TGTGCCAGCAGCTTAGCGTCGGGACTAGCGGGACACAATGAGCAGTTCTTC
CASSLASGLAGHNEQFF
>once|.|TRBJ1-1|TRBV27
TGTGCCAGCATGGGTTCCGGGCTCACTGAAGCTTTCTTT
CASMGSGLTEAFF
>.|.|TRBJ2-1|TRBV15
TGTGCCACCAGCAGAGAAACTATGAGGGATGAGCAGTTCTTC
CATSRETMRDEQFF
>.|.|TRBJ2-3|TRBV15
TGTGCCACCAGCGGGAGAATAGCGGATACGCAGTATTTT
CATSGRIADTQYF
>.|.|TRBJ2-1|TRBV28
TGTGCCAGCAGTCCCCTGGAGTTCCCCGGGGCCGGTGGGCAGTTCTTC
CASSPLEFPGAGGQFF
>.|.|TRBJ1-3|TRBV18
TGTGCCAGCTCACCACCGTCCACCGCCTCTGGAAACACCATATATTTT
CASSPPSTASGNTIYF
>.|TRBD1|TRBJ1-2|TRBV4-3
TGCGCCAGCAGCCAAGATTTAGGGGACAGGGGCGGCTACACCTTC
CASSQDLGDRGGYTF
>few|.|TRBJ2-1|TRBV19
TGTGCCAGTAGTCGCAGTAGCAGCTCCTACAATGAGCAGTTCTTC
CASSRSSSSYNEQFF
>.|.|TRBJ2-7|TRBV6-5
TGTGCCAGCAGTTACACGGGAAACGAGCAGTACTTC
CASSYTGNEQYF
>.|TRBD1|TRBJ2-4|TRBV28
TGTGCCACCCATCAGGGGGTTGAAAACATTCAGTACTTC
CATHQGVENIQYF
>.|.|TRBJ2-4|TRBV29-1
TGCAGCGTTTCCCAGGGGGCCAAAAACATTCAGTACTTC
CSVSQGAKNIQYF
>.|TRBD2|TRBJ2-2|TRBV7-2
TGTGCCAGCAGCTCTACTTCACTAGCGGGACGAACCGGGGAGCTGTTTTTT
CASSSTSLAGRTGELFF
>.|.|TRBJ2-5|TRBV9
TGTGCCAGCAGCGTAGTGGAGGGCGGTCAGGAGACCCAGTACTTC
CASSVVEGGQETQYF
>.|.|TRBJ1-1|TRBV4-1
TGCGCCAGCAGCCGGGCAGATGAAGCTTTCTTT
CASSRADEAFF
>few|.|TRBJ1-1|TRBV30
TGTGCCTGGAGTGTAGTGGTGAACACTGAAGCTTTCTTT
CAWSVVVNTEAFF
>.|.|TRBJ1-3|TRBV4-2
TGTGCCAGCAGCCCGACCACCTCTGGCAGGGTTGGAAACACCATATATTTT
CASSPTTSGRVGNTIYF
>.|.|TRBJ1-1|TRBV7-2
TGTGCCAGCAGCTTAGGTTCTTTGAACACTGAAGCTTTCTTT
CASSLGSLNTEAFF
>.|.|TRBJ1-2|TRBV7-7
TGTGCCAGCGCTCTCGGTTCGGGCCGAGGGGGCTACACCTTC
CASALGSGRGGYTF
>.|.|TRBJ1-1|TRBV11-2
TGTGCCAGCAGCGGTTCCCTACAGGGCACTGAAGCTTTCTTT
CASSGSLQGTEAFF
>.|.|TRBJ2-2|TRBV12-5
TGTGCTAGTGGTCTAACCGGACGTTCCGGCACCGGGGAGCTGTTTTTT
CASGLTGRSGTGELFF
>once|.|TRBJ2-7|TRBV6-5
TGTGCCAGCATGGAGGCAGGGGCCTACGAGCAGTACTTC
CASMEAGAYEQYF
>.|.|TRBJ2-7|TRBV6-5
TGTGCCAGCAGTTACATGGGGGAGCGCTACGAGCAGTACTTC
CASSYMGERYEQYF
>.|TRBD1|TRBJ1-1|TRBV7-9
TGTGCCAGCAGCTCGGGGACAGTGGGTGAAGCTTTCTTT
CASSSGTVGEAFF
>.|.|TRBJ2-5|TRBV6-5
TGTGCCAGCAGTTATTTGCAGACCCAGTACTTC
CASSYLQTQYF
>.|TRBD1|TRBJ1-2|TRBV29-1
TGCAGCGTTGGTCAGGGGGCGGAAGGCTACACCTTC
CSVGQGAEGYTF
>.|TRBD2|TRBJ2-1|TRBV23-1
TGCGCCAGCAGTCAATGGGTACTAGCGGGAGGGGACAATGAGCAGTTCTTC
CASSQWVLAGGDNEQFF
>.|.|TRBJ2-3|TRBV10-2
TGCGCCAGCAGTGAAGCTAATTCACCAGATACGCAGTATTTT
CASSEANSPDTQYF
>once|.|TRBJ1-6|TRBV4-3
TGCGCCAGCAGCCAAGACAGGAGCTCCTATAATTCACCCCTCCACTTT
CASSQDRSSYNSPLHF
>once|.|TRBJ1-1|TRBV4-1
TGCGCCAGCAGCCATTCAGAAAGGCAGCTTGAAGCTTTCTTT
CASSHSERQLEAFF
>.|TRBD2|TRBJ2-5|TRBV6-6
TGTGCCAGCAGTCTCGGCCTAGCGGGAAACCAAGAGACCCAGTACTTC
CASSLGLAGNQETQYF
>.|TRBD1|TRBJ1-2|TRBV4-1
TGCGCCAGCAGCCAAATTATTCCAAAGGGACAGGGAGGGAACTATGGCTACACCTTC
CASSQIIPKGQGGNYGYTF
>.|.|TRBJ1-4|TRBV5-1
TGCGCCAGCAGCTTGGAGGCGGCCGACGAAAAACTGTTTTTT
CASSLEAADEKLFF
>.|TRBD1|TRBJ1-1|TRBV5-1
TGCGCCAGCAGCCGGGACAGGGGGCCCTCTGAAGCTTTCTTT
CASSRDRGPSEAFF
>.|.|TRBJ1-2|TRBV6-5
TGTGCCAGCAGTTACTCGCACAGAAACTCGGGTGGCTACACCTTC
CASSYSHRNSGGYTF
>few|.|TRBJ1-2|TRBV6-5
TGTGCCAGCAGCCCGACCCAGCCAGGACATGGCTACACCTTC
CASSPTQPGHGYTF
>once|.|TRBJ1-2|TRBV28
TGTGCCAGCAACCGGCTGAACTATGGCTACACCTTC
CASNRLNYGYTF
>.|.|TRBJ2-1|TRBV7-9
TGTGCCAGCAGCCCATTATCGAATGAGCAGTTCTTC
CASSPLSNEQFF
>.|TRBD2|TRBJ2-3|TRBV27
TGTGCCAGCAGTTTTGGGGGTTTCGGGAGGGTCTCTAGCACAGATACGCAGTATTTT
CASSFGGFGRVSSTDTQYF
>.|.|TRBJ2-5|TRBV28
TGTGCCAGCGGCTCCGGGACTTCAACTGAGACCCAGTACTTC
CASGSGTSTETQYF
>.|.|TRBJ1-5|TRBV19
TGTGCCAGTAGTATCTACAGGGAAGATCAGCCCCAGCATTTT
CASSIYREDQPQHF
>.|.|TRBJ2-1|TRBV7-9
TGTGCCAGCAGCTCTCAACGCGGGCCCGGAATCAATGAGCAGTTCTTC
CASSSQRGPGINEQFF